This paragraph reports one T cell receptor beta chain. Which antigen it targets is not known. No qualities accompany the bases; no much larger clone lies one base away. This sample is part of a study of vaccination and CD4 T cells after COVID-19 (dated by TCRdb to the early 2020s). About the study as a whole: Every convalescent patient had a positive nasal swab PCR test for SARS-CoV-2, with mild disease in roughly 10 patients and severe disease in one. The convalescent cohort comprised six males and four females, including two Hispanic individuals, seven Caucasians, two Asians and one multiracial person. Participants received two doses of either the Pfizer-BioNTech BNT162b2 vaccine (n=8) or the Moderna mRNA-1273 vaccine (n=2). Post-COVID blood samples from convalescent patients were collected a median of around 100 days after diagnosis, with a range of roughly 30 to 170 days. Post-vaccine blood samples were collected a median of around 2.5 months after the second vaccine dose, ranging from about 13 to 241 days. A few convalescent patients gave samples both early after vaccination (day 14) and late after vaccination (days 161 to 241). The spike-specific CD4+ TCR repertoire was compared before and after mRNA vaccination in fewer than eleven COVID-19 convalescent patients and a few infection-naive healthy vaccine recipients. Results the study describes overall, beyond this receptor: Nearly all vaccine-specific clones in convalescent patients (304 of 307) were mono-reactive for SARS-CoV-2 spike rather than cross-reactive with common cold coronaviruses. Only a relatively small number of convalescent patients were included in the study, and early timepoints following natural infection were not analyzed. Although the median number of SARS-CoV-2-reactive clonotypes went up from fewer than 25 after infection to 38 after vaccination, the increase was not significant. Among convalescent patients, a median around 86% of the SARS-CoV-2-reactive clones seen after vaccination appeared only after vaccination, which suggests priming specific to the vaccine.

The sample's time point label, decoded: late sampling 161 to 241 days after vaccination in three convalescent patients. The convalescent patients' positive SARS-CoV-2 PCR tests were from March to December 2020, which was before the Alpha, Beta and Delta variants emerged in the United States. Ficoll-Paque Plus gradient centrifugation was used to isolate PBMCs from whole blood, and the isolated PBMCs were then either used fresh or cryopreserved at -140C. Library preparation was by PCR. Sequencing took place on an Illumina iSeq 100. From the authors' description of their analysis: Non-productive sequences were filtered out, and CDR3s that did not start with C, did not end with F or W, or were shorter than 7 amino acids were discarded. Using R version 3.6.1, CDR3 homology was evaluated through Levenshtein distances (stringdist) along with unrooted phylogenetic trees (ape). TCRdb trimmed public reads at Q25 via fastp, called clones via MiXCR and kept in-frame beta chains. Every entry covers one CDR3 protein and lists the most common genes and DNA from its rows. The V and J calls follow TCRdb's processing rather than the paper's. Present in this sample are tens of thousands of distinct CDR3 sequences, approximately 49% of which were seen just once. The ten largest clones add up to 5.5% to 7.5% of the sample.

The cysteine opens and the phenylalanine closes a CDR3 of 14 amino acids. Solely the CDR3 DNA is kept, with 42 bases framed from the first base. Trimming takes 1 base from V and 2 bases from J, and the germline ends sit 6 bases apart. CDR1 and CDR2 are read off the germline V gene as MDHEN and SYDVKM. Rearrangement joined TRBV28 to TRBJ1-5; no confident D gene assignment can be made. The clonotype originates from a human donor who had recovered from COVID-19. The specimen comprised CD4+ T cells from blood, sampled about 7 months after SARS-CoV-2 vaccination. The CDR3 here reads CASSLYIGNQPQHF. The DNA sequence is as follows: TGTGCCAGCAGTTTATATATCGGCAATCAGCCCCAGCATTTT.